These 11 T cell receptor beta chains originate from one sample sequenced in a study of T cell repertoires in ileal Crohn's disease. Libraries were prepared by immunoSEQ multiplex PCR; TCRdb keeps only in-frame clonotypes and omits some of them. The top ten hold approximately 5.6% of the sample, which has 13,000 to 15,000 clones, 70% seen once. The material sequenced was ileal tissue. The source of these receptors is an adult with Crohn's disease.

The chain links TRBV7-9 to TRBJ1-2; D unclear. Trimming stripped 5 bases from V and 8 bases from J, with 15 bases between. The CDR3 sequence is 13 residues long. From germline, CDR1 is SEHNR and CDR2 FQNEAQ (reference sequence). In nucleotides, the CDR3 is TGTGCCAGCAGCAATACGGCCACTGGGGGCTACACCTTC. This encodes CASSNTATGGYTF.

V is TRBV7-9 and J is TRBJ2-1; no reliable D call. Germline CDR1 SEHNR, CDR2 FQNEAQ (reference sequence). This CDR3 spans 12 amino acids. V dropped 3 bases and J dropped 3 bases, with 3 bases sitting between them. The CDR3: CASSLDYNEQFF. For the CDR3, the DNA is TGTGCCAGCAGCTTGGACTACAATGAGCAGTTCTTC.

There are a few counts of this clone. The genes are TRBV11-2 and TRBJ2-3, with unresolved D. Germline V CDR1 and CDR2: SGHAT, FQNNGV. This CDR3 spans 15 amino acids. Between the trimmed V and J ends, which lost 0 bases and 3 bases, there was a span of 10 bases. The CDR3 nucleotides read TGTGCCAGCAGCTTAGATCTAGGGCCAACAGATACGCAGTATTTT. Translating gives CASSLDLGPTDTQYF.

The V call is TRBV29-1, the J call TRBJ1-6; D gene uncertain. With 6 bases removed from V and 5 bases from J, the gap between germline ends came to 11 bases. The CDR3 has 13 amino acids. CDR1 is SQVTM, CDR2 ANQGSEA, per germline. The CDR3 loop is CSVRVTDNSPLHF. Written as DNA, the CDR3 is TGCAGCGTCCGGGTCACGGATAATTCACCCCTCCACTTT.

V and J are TRBV5-4 and TRBJ1-1, with D uncertain. The CDR3 sequence is 14 residues long. Germline V gene data show CDR1 as SGHNT and CDR2 as YYREEE (reference sequence). Trimming took 0 bases from V and 1 from J, leaving 7 bases between them. The chain's CDR3 is CASSLAQTNTEAFF. In nucleotides, the CDR3 is TGTGCCAGCAGCTTGGCGCAAACGAACACTGAAGCTTTCTTT.

This clone was picked up a small number of times. The chain employs TRBV5-6 and TRBJ1-1; D is ambiguous. V gave up 1 base and J gave up 4 bases, with 11 bases separating them. Germline loops: CDR1 SGHDT, CDR2 YYEEEE. This CDR3 is built from 14 residues. CDR3 protein: CASSLKGRATEAFF. As DNA, the CDR3 is TGTGCCAGCAGCTTGAAGGGAAGGGCCACTGAAGCTTTCTTT.

This clone was found a few times. At one boundary the junction diverges from the germline segment, which might be a read error. The chain combines TRBV29-1 with TRBJ2-7, with no clear D. The length of the CDR3 is 12 residues. CDR1 and CDR2 from the germline V gene are SQVTM and ANQGSEA. CDR3 nucleotide sequence: TGTTCATCCGCAGAAAGCTCCTACGAGCAGTACTTC. Its protein is CSSAESSYEQYF.

There are a few counts of this clone. This chain joins TRBV29-1 and TRBJ2-5, with D tentatively TRBD2 (6 bases). This CDR3 comprises 12 residues. Germline V gives CDR1 SQVTM, CDR2 ANQGSEA. Trimming pared 3 bases from V and 4 bases from J, leaving 9 bases between. CDR3 bases: TGCAGCGTTGAGCGGGGTTCAGAGACCCAGTACTTC. Residues: CSVERGSETQYF.

Within the sample, this clone is medium-sized. The chain employs TRBV29-1 and TRBJ2-5; weak D call: TRBD1 (5 bases). This CDR3 has 13 residues. Germline CDR1 is SQVTM and CDR2 is ANQGSEA. V lost 2 bases and J 1 base, leaving 8 bases between the germline ends. The CDR3 DNA reads as TGCAGCGTTGAAACAGGCCCCCAAGAGACCCAGTACTTC. This gives the protein CSVETGPQETQYF.

This clone was found once. V and J are TRBV9 and TRBJ2-4, with TRBD2 matching 7 bases. Trimming took 3 bases from V and 0 from J; bases not matched to a gene: 6. The CDR3 is 16 residues long. Germline V gene lookup returns CDR1 SGDLS and CDR2 YYNGEE. DNA of the CDR3: TGTGCCAGCAGCGAGGGAGGGAATCTAGCCAAAAACATTCAGTACTTC. Its translation: CASSEGGNLAKNIQYF.

The V and J genes are TRBV27 and TRBJ2-3; D possibly matches TRBD1 or TRBD2 (5 bases each). Germline-derived CDR1 and CDR2 are MNHEY and SMNVEV (reference sequence). Trimming removed 5 bases at V and 8 bases at J, with 20 bases between. This CDR3 contains 15 residues. This CDR3 reads CASSPLSGPGSTQYF. The DNA of the CDR3 is TGTGCCAGCAGTCCCCTGTCGGGGCCGGGTAGTACGCAGTATTTT.